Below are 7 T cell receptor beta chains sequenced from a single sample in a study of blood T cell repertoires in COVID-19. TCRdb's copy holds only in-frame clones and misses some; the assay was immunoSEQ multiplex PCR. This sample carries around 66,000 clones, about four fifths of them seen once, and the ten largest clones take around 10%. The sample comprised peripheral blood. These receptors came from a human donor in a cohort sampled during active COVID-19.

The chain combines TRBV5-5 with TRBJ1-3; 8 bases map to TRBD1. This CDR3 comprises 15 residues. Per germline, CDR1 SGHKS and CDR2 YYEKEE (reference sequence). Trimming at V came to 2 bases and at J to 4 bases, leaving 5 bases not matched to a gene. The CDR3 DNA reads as TGTGCCAGCAGCTTCGACCAGGGGGCAGGAAACACCATATATTTT. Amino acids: CASSFDQGAGNTIYF.

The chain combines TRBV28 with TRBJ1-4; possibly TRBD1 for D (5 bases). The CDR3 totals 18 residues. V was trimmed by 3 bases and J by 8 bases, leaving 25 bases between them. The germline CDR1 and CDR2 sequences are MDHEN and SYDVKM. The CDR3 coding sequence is TGTGCCAGCAGTTTCCTTTTCGACGGCCGCGCTGGGGGGGAAAAACTGTTTTTT. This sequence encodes CASSFLFDGRAGGEKLFF.

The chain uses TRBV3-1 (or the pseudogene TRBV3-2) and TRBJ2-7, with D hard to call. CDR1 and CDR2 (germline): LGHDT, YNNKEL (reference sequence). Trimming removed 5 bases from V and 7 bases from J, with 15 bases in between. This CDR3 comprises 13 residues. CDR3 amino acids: CASSIGSGSEQYF. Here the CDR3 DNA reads TGTGCCAGCAGCATAGGCTCGGGTAGTGAGCAGTACTTC.

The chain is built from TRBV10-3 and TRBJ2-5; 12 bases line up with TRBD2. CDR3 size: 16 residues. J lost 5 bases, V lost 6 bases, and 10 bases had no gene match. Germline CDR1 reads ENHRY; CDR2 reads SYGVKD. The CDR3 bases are TGTGCCATCAGCTTAGAGCTAGCGGGAGGGCCGGAGACCCAGTACTTC. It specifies CAISLELAGGPETQYF.

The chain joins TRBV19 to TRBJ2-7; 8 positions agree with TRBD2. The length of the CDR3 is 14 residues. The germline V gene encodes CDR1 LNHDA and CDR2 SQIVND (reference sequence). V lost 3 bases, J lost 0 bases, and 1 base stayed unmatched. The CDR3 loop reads CASSMSGSSYEQYF. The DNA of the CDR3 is TGTGCCAGTAGTATGAGCGGGAGCTCCTACGAGCAGTACTTC.

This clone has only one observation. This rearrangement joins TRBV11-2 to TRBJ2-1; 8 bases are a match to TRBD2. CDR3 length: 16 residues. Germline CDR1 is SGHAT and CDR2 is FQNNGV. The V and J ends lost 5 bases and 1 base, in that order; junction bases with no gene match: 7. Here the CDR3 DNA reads TGTGCCAGCAGCGACGACAGCGGGAGATCCTACAATGAGCAGTTCTTC. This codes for CASSDDSGRSYNEQFF.

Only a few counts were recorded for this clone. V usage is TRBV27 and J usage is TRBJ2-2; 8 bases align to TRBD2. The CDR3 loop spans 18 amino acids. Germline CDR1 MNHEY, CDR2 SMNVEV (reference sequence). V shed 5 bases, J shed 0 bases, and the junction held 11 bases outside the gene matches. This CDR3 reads CASSILQRETPNTGELFF. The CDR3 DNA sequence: TGTGCCAGCAGTATCTTGCAGCGGGAGACACCGAACACCGGGGAGCTGTTTTTT.